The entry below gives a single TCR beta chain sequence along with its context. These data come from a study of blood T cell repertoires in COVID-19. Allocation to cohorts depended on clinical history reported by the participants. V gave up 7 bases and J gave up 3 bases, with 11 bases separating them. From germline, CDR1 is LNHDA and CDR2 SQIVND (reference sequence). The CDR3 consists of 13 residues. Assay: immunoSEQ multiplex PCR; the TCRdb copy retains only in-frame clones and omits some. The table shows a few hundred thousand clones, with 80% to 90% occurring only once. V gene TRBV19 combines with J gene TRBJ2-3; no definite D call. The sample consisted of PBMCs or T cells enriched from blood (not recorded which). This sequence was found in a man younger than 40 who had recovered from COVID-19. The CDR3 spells CASTPWRTDTQYF. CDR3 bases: TGTGCCAGTACCCCCTGGAGAACAGATACGCAGTATTTT.